This T cell receptor beta chain was obtained from a study of Graves' ophthalmopathy and Graves' hyperthyroidism. Amplification from RNA transcripts yielded the TCR beta CDR3 regions. Second-round multiplex PCR came after a first-round RT-PCR that employed HTBI primers. Via MiXCR, TCRdb re-called the multiplex PCR reads, giving one row per CDR3 protein. The table has hundreds of thousands of distinct CDR3 sequences, roughly 20% seen once. This clonotype was found many times. Germline V gene sequence: CDR1 DFQATT, CDR2 SNEGSKA (reference sequence). V lost 2 bases and J 1 base, leaving 8 bases between the germline ends. The length of the CDR3 is 13 residues. Uncontrolled infections, other autoimmune diseases, pregnancy or lactation barred patients from enrollment.

The sequencing sample was made of peripheral blood. V and J are TRBV20-1 and TRBJ1-1; no clear D gene. The TCR comes from a woman aged 18-29 years with stable Graves' hyperthyroidism. Some clones in this sample may be carry-over from other donors' samples. The CDR3 loop reads CSARPGGNTEAFF. The DNA for the CDR3 is TGCAGTGCTAGACCCGGTGGGAACACTGAAGCTTTCTTT.